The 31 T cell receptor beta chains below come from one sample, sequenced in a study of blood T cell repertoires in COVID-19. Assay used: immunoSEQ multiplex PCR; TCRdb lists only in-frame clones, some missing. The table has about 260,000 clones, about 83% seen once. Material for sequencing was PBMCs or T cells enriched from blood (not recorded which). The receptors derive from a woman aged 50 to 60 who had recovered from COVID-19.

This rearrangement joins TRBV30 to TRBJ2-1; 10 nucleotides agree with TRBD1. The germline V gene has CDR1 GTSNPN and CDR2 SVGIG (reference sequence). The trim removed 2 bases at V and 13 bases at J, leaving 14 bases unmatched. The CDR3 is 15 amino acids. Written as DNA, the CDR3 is TGTGCCTGGAGTCTGGGACAGGGGAGTCTAGCCAGTCAGTTCTTC. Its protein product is CAWSLGQGSLASQFF.

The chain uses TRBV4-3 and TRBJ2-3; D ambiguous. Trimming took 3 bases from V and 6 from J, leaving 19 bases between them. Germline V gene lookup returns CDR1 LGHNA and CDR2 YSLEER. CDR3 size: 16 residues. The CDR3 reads CASSHDLPSTTDTQYF. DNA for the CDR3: TGCGCCAGCAGCCACGACCTCCCTTCGACAACCGATACGCAGTATTTT.

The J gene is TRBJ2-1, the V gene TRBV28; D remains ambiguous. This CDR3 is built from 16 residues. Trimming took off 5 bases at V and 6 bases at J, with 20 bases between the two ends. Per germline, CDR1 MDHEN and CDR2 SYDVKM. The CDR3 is CASSPHLGSMANEQFF. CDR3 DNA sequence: TGTGCCAGCAGTCCCCACCTAGGATCTATGGCCAATGAGCAGTTCTTC.

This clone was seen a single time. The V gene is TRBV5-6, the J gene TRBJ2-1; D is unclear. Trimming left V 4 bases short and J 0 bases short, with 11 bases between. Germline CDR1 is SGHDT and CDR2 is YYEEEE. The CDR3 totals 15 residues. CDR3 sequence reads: CASSLTLISYNEQFF. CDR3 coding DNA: TGTGCCAGCAGCCTGACTCTGATCTCCTACAATGAGCAGTTCTTC.

The CDR3 region is CASSPLTGSSGNTIYF. CDR3 in DNA: TGTGCCAGCTCACCGCTAACAGGGTCCTCTGGAAACACCATATATTTT. V gene TRBV18 combines with J gene TRBJ1-3, with a weak D call TRBD1 (6 bases). The germline V gene encodes CDR1 KGHSH and CDR2 LQKENI. The CDR3 runs to 16 residues. V lost 3 bases to trimming and J lost 0 bases, with 12 bases between them. The full variable domain, in which reference TRBV18 and TRBJ1-3 provide the parts outside the CDR3, is NAGVMQNPRHLVRRRGQEARLRCSPMKGHSHVYWYRQLPEEGLKFMVYLQKENIIDESGMPKERFSAEFPKEGPSILRIQQVVRGDSAAYFCASSPLTGSSGNTIYFGEGSWLTVV.

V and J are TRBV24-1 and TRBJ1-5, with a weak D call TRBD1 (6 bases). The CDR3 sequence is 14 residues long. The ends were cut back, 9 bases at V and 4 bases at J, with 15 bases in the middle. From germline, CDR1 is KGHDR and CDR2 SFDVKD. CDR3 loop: CATRAAGVNQPQHF. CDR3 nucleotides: TGTGCCACCCGGGCGGCAGGGGTGAATCAGCCCCAGCATTTT.

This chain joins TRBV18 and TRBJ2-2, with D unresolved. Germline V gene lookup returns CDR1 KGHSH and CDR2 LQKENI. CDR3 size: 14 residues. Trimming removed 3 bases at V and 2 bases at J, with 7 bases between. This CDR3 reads CASSPTANTGELFF. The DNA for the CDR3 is TGTGCCAGCTCACCTACAGCCAACACCGGGGAGCTGTTTTTT. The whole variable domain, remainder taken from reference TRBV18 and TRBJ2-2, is NAGVMQNPRHLVRRRGQEARLRCSPMKGHSHVYWYRQLPEEGLKFMVYLQKENIIDESGMPKERFSAEFPKEGPSILRIQQVVRGDSAAYFCASSPTANTGELFFGEGSRLTVL.

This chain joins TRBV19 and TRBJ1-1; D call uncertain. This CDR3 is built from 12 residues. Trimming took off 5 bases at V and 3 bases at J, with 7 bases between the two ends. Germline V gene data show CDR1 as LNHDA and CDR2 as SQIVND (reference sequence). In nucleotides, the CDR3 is TGTGCCAGTAGTCCCCCGTACACTGAAGCTTTCTTT. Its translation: CASSPPYTEAFF.

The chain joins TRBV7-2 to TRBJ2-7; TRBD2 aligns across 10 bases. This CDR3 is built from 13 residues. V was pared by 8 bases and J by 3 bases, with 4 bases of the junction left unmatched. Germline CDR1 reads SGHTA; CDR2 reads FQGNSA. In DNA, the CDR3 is TGTGCCAGCCGGACTAGCGGCCACTACGAGCAGTACTTC. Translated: CASRTSGHYEQYF.

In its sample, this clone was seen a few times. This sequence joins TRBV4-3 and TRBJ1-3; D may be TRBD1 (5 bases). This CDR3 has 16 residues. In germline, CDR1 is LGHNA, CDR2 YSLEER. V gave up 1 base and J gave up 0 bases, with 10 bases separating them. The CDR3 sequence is CASSQVTGGSGNTIYF. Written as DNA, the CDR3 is TGCGCCAGCAGCCAAGTAACCGGGGGCTCTGGAAACACCATATATTTT.

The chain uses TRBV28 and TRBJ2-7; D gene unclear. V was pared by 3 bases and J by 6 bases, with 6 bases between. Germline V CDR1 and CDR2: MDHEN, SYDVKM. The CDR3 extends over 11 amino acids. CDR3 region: CASSLAVEQYF. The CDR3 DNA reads TGTGCCAGCAGTTTGGCTGTCGAGCAGTACTTC.

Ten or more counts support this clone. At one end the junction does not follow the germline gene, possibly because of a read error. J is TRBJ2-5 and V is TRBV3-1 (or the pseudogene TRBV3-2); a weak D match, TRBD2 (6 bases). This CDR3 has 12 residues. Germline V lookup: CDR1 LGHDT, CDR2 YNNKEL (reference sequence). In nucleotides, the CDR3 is TGTGCCAGCAGCCAGGGGGGACTGAGAAACCACTTC. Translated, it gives CASSQGGLRNHF.

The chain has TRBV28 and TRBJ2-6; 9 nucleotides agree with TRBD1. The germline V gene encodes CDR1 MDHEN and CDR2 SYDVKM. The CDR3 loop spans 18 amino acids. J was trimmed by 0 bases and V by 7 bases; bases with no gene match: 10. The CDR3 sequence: CASNSGDRVFSGANVLTF. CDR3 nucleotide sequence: TGTGCCAGCAATTCCGGGGACAGGGTCTTCTCTGGGGCCAACGTCCTGACTTTC.

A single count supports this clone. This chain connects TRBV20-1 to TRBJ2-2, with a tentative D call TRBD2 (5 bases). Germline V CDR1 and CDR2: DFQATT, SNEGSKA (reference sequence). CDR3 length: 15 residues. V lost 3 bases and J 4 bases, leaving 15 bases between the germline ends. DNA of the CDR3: TGCAGTGCTAGTGGGGTGGGAGAATTCACCGGGGAGCTGTTTTTT. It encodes CSASGVGEFTGELFF.

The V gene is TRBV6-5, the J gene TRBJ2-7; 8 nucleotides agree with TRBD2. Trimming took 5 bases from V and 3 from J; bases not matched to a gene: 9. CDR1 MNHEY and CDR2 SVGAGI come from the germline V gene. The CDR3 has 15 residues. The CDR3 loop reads CASSRTSNGDYEQYF. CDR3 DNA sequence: TGTGCCAGCAGTCGGACTAGCAATGGGGACTACGAGCAGTACTTC.

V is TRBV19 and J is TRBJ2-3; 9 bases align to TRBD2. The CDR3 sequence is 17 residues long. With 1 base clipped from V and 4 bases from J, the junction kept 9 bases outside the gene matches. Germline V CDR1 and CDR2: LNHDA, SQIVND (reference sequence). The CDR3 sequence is CASSIANLAGIPDTQYF. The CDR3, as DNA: TGTGCCAGTAGTATAGCAAACCTAGCGGGAATCCCAGATACGCAGTATTTT.

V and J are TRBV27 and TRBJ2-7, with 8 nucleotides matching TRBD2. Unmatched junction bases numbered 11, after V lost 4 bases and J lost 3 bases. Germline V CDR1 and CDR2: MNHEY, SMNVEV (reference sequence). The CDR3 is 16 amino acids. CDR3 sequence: CASSYSSGGRHYEQYF. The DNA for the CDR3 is TGTGCCAGCAGTTACAGTAGTGGCGGGAGGCACTACGAGCAGTACTTC.

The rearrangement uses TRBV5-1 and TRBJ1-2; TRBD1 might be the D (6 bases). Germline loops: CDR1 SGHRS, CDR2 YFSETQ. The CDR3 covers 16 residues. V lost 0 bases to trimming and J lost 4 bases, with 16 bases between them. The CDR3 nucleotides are TGCGCCAGCAGCTTGGCGGGGACAACATCGCCCTATGGCTACACCTTC. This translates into CASSLAGTTSPYGYTF.

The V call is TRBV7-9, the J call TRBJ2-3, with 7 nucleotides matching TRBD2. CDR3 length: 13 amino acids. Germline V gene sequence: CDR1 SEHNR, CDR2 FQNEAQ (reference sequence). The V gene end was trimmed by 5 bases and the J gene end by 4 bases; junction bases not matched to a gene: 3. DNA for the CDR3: TGTGCCAGCAGCCATACTAGCGCAGATACGCAGTATTTT. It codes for CASSHTSADTQYF.

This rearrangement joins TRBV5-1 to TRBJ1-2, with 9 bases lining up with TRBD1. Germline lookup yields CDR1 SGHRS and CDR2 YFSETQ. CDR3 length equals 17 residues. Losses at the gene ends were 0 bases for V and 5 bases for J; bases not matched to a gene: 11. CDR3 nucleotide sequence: TGCGCCAGCAGCTTGGCCTCCGGGACAGGGATTCTTTATGGCTACACCTTC. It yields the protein CASSLASGTGILYGYTF.

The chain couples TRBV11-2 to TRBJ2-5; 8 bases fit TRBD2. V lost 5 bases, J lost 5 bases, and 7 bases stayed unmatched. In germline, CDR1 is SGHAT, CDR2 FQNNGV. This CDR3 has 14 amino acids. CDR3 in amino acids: CASSATSAVETQYF. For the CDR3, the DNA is TGTGCCAGCAGCGCGACTAGCGCGGTGGAGACCCAGTACTTC.

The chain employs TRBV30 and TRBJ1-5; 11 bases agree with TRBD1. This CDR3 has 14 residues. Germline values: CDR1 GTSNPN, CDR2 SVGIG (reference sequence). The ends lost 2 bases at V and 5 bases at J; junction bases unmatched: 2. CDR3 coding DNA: TGTGCCTGGAGTCCGGGACAGGGGGATCAGCCCCAGCATTTT. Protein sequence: CAWSPGQGDQPQHF. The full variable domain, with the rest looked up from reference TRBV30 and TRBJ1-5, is SQTIHQWPATLVQPVGSPLSLECTVEGTSNPNLYWYRQAAGRGLQLLFYSVGIGQISSEVPQNLSASRPQDRQFILSSKKLLLSDSGFYLCAWSPGQGDQPQHFGDGTRLSIL.

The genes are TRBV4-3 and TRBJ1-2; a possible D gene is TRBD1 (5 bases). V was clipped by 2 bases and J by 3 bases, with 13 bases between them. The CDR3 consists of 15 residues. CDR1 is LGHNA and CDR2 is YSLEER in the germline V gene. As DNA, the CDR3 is TGCGCCAGCAGCCAATCGCCAGGGCTGGACTATGGCTACACCTTC. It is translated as CASSQSPGLDYGYTF.

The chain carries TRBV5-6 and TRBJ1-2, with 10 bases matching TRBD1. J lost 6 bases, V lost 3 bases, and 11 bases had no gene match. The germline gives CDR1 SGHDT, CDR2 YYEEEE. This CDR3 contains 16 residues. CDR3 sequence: CASSYIDRDRGHGYTF. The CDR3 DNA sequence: TGTGCCAGCAGCTATATTGACCGGGACAGGGGCCATGGCTACACCTTC.

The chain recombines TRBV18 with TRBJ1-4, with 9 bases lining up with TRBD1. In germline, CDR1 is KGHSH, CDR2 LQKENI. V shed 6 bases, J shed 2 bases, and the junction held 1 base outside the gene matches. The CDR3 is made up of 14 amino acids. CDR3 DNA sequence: TGTGCCAGCTCGACAGGGGGGACTAATGAAAAACTGTTTTTT. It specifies CASSTGGTNEKLFF.

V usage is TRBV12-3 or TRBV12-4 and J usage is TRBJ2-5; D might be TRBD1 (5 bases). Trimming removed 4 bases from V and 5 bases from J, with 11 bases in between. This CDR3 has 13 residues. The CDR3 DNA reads TGTGCCAGCAGTTGGAGACAGAGGGAGACCCAGTACTTC. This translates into CASSWRQRETQYF.

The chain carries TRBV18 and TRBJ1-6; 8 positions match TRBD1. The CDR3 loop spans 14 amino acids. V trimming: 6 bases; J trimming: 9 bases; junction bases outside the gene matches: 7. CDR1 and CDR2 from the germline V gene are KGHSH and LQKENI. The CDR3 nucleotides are TGTGCCAGCTCCTTGGGACAGGACCTTTCACCCCTCCACTTT. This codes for CASSLGQDLSPLHF.

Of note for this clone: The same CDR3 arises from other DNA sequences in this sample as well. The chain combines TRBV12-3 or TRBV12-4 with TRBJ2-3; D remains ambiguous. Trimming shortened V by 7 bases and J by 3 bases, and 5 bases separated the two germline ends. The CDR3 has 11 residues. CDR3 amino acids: CASTRTDTQYF. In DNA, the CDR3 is TGTGCCAGCACGCGGACAGATACGCAGTATTTT.

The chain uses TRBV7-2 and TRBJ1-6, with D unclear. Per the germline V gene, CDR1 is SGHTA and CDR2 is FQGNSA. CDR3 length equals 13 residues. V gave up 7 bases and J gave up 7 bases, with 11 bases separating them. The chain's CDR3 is CASNRGGNSPLHF. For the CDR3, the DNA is TGTGCCAGCAACCGAGGAGGCAATTCACCCCTCCACTTT.

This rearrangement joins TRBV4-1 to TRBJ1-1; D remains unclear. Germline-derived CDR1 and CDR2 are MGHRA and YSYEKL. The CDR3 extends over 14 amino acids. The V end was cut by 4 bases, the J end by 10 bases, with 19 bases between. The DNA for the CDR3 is TGCGCCAGCAGCCCCAATGTCGCGGGGTACTCAGCTTTCTTT. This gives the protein CASSPNVAGYSAFF.

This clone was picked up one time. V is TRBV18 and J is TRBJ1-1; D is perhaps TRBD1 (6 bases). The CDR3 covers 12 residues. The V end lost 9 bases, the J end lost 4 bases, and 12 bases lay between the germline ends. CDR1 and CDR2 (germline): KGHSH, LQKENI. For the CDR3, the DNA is TGTGCCAGTTACAGGGTGGGCACTGAAGCTTTCTTT. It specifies CASYRVGTEAFF.